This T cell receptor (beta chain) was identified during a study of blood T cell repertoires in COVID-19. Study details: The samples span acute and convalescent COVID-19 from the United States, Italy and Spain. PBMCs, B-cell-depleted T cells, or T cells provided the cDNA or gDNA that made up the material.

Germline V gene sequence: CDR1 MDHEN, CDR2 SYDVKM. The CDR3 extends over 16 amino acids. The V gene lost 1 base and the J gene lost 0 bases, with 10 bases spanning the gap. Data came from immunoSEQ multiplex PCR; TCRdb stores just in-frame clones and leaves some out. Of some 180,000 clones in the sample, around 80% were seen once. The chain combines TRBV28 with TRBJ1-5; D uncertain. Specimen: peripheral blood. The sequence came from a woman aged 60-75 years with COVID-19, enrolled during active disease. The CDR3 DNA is TGTGCCAGCAGTTTATCGTTAACGGTTAGCAATCAGCCCCAGCATTTT. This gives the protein CASSLSLTVSNQPQHF.